Each of the 29 T cell receptor beta chains below was sequenced from the same sample in a study of blood T cell repertoires in COVID-19. Sequenced by immunoSEQ multiplex PCR; TCRdb stores in-frame clones only, minus some. The sample carries around 150,000 clones, over 80% recorded once. Sequencing was carried out using PBMCs or T cells enriched from blood (not recorded which). All receptors come from a woman in her fifties or sixties who had recovered from COVID-19.

V and J are TRBV19 and TRBJ1-2, with 9 nucleotides matching TRBD1. The J segment lost 6 bases and the V segment lost 7 bases, leaving 6 bases of the junction unmatched. Germline CDR1 is LNHDA and CDR2 is SQIVND (reference sequence). CDR3 length equals 13 residues. In DNA, the CDR3 is TGTGCCAGTACGAGGACAGGGGAGAATGGCTACACCTTC. Its translation is CASTRTGENGYTF.

The V call is TRBV5-6, the J call TRBJ1-2, with 9 nucleotides matching TRBD1. The CDR3 is 15 amino acids. The J segment lost 2 bases and the V segment lost 0 bases, leaving 2 bases of the junction unmatched. Germline CDR1 and CDR2: SGHDT and YYEEEE. CDR3 in amino acids: CASSLGGTGNYGYTF. DNA for the CDR3: TGTGCCAGCAGCTTGGGAGGGACAGGGAACTATGGCTACACCTTC.

This clone was observed a few times. J is TRBJ2-7 and V is TRBV10-3; TRBD2 might be the D (5 bases). V was shortened by 2 bases and J by 2 bases, with 16 bases between the two germline ends. Germline CDR1 and CDR2: ENHRY and SYGVKD. The CDR3 loop spans 16 amino acids. The CDR3 DNA reads as TGTGCCATCAGTGAGACGGGGTTGGCGGTCGCCTACGAGCAGTACTTC. This encodes CAISETGLAVAYEQYF.

The CDR3 sequence is CASSQGQGGWNGYTF. The CDR3 bases are TGTGCCAGCAGCCAAGGACAGGGAGGATGGAATGGCTACACCTTC. The chain has TRBV3-1 (or the pseudogene TRBV3-2) and TRBJ1-2; 7 bases are shared with TRBD1. Germline CDR1 and CDR2: LGHDT and YNNKEL (reference sequence). The CDR3 loop spans 15 amino acids. J lost 6 bases, V lost 1 base, and 8 bases had no gene match.

The chain carries TRBV6-5 and TRBJ1-4; D unclear. This CDR3 contains 13 residues. V was pared by 6 bases and J by 8 bases, with 13 bases between. CDR1 is MNHEY and CDR2 is SVGAGI in the germline V gene. The CDR3 nucleotides are TGTGCCAGCAGACAAGGACTGGGGGAAAAACTGTTTTTT. It translates to CASRQGLGEKLFF.

This clone was picked up one time. The chain carries TRBV9 and TRBJ1-6; D gene uncertain. With 0 bases removed from V and 9 bases from J, the gap between germline ends came to 13 bases. This CDR3 spans 15 amino acids. Germline CDR1 is SGDLS and CDR2 is YYNGEE. The CDR3 sequence is CASSVGYEGSSPLHF. CDR3 nucleotide sequence: TGTGCCAGCAGCGTAGGGTACGAAGGGAGTTCACCCCTCCACTTT.

The rearrangement links TRBV10-3 to TRBJ2-5; maybe TRBD2 (5 bases). With 7 bases removed from V and 2 bases from J, the gap between germline ends came to 11 bases. The CDR3 loop spans 13 amino acids. The germline gives CDR1 ENHRY, CDR2 SYGVKD. CDR3 sequence (DNA): TGTGCCATCAACCCGGGCGGGCAAGAGACCCAGTACTTC. Translated, it gives CAINPGGQETQYF.

The J gene is TRBJ2-1, the V gene TRBV5-4; possibly TRBD2 for D (6 bases). The germline CDR1 and CDR2 sequences are SGHNT and YYREEE (reference sequence). Trimming pared 4 bases from V and 7 bases from J, leaving 18 bases between. This CDR3 is 15 amino acids long. The CDR3 bases are TGTGCCAGCAGCACCGCGGACGGGCTAGCGAATGAGCAGTTCTTC. Its protein product is CASSTADGLANEQFF.

The V call is TRBV5-1, the J call TRBJ1-2; 7 bases align to TRBD1. This CDR3 region has 14 residues. Germline V gene lookup returns CDR1 SGHRS and CDR2 YFSETQ. With V trimmed by 4 bases and J by 8 bases, 11 bases remained unmatched. The CDR3 reads CASSTSDRAGGYTF. DNA of the CDR3: TGCGCCAGCAGCACATCAGACAGGGCTGGCGGCTACACCTTC.

This chain connects TRBV3-1 (or the pseudogene TRBV3-2) to TRBJ1-6, with no clear D. Germline loops: CDR1 LGHDT, CDR2 YNNKEL (reference sequence). The CDR3 sequence is 14 residues long. With 4 bases removed from V and 8 bases from J, the gap between germline ends came to 12 bases. The chain's CDR3 is CASSPLQKDSPLHF. The CDR3 bases are TGTGCCAGCAGCCCCTTACAGAAGGATTCACCCCTCCACTTT.

This chain links TRBV6-1 with TRBJ1-6, with 7 bases lining up with TRBD1. This CDR3 contains 15 residues. Germline-derived CDR1 and CDR2 are MNHNS and SASEGT. The J segment lost 7 bases and the V segment lost 8 bases, leaving 11 bases of the junction unmatched. The CDR3 protein is CASQNLRDSNSPLHF. Written as DNA, the CDR3 is TGTGCCAGCCAGAACCTCCGGGACAGCAATTCACCCCTCCACTTT.

V usage is TRBV7-9 and J usage is TRBJ2-1, with 14 bases that match TRBD2. The J segment lost 4 bases and the V segment lost 5 bases, leaving 13 bases of the junction unmatched. CDR3 length equals 19 residues. CDR1 SEHNR and CDR2 FQNEAQ come from the germline V gene (reference sequence). The CDR3 region has the DNA TGTGCCAGCAGCACTTCGACTAGCGGGAGGGCCTGGGGATACAATGAGCAGTTCTTC. It encodes CASSTSTSGRAWGYNEQFF.

This rearrangement joins TRBV25-1 to TRBJ1-1, with D possibly matching TRBD1 (6 bases). Germline CDR1 and CDR2: MGHDK and SYGVNS. Trimming removed 0 bases at V and 8 bases at J, with 10 bases between. The CDR3 runs 13 residues. Here the CDR3 DNA reads TGTGCCAGCAGTGAATATGGGGGCGTCGAAGCTTTCTTT. This translates into CASSEYGGVEAFF.

The chain combines TRBV10-1 with TRBJ1-2, with D tentatively TRBD1 (6 bases). Trimming took 5 bases from V and 4 from J, leaving 11 bases between them. The length of the CDR3 is 13 residues. Germline assignment: CDR1 WNHNN and CDR2 SYGVQD (reference sequence). The CDR3 DNA reads TGCGCCAGCAGTCAGGACAGAAGCTATGGCTACACCTTC. Its protein is CASSQDRSYGYTF.

The genes are TRBV4-2 and TRBJ1-2; D perhaps matches TRBD1 (6 bases). The CDR3 totals 15 residues. The V gene lost 1 base and the J gene lost 5 bases, with 14 bases spanning the gap. CDR1 LGHNA and CDR2 YNFKEQ come from the germline V gene. This chain's CDR3 is CASSQGTASGYGYTF. In nucleotides, the CDR3 is TGTGCCAGCAGCCAAGGGACAGCCTCGGGGTATGGCTACACCTTC.

This clone has more than one count but fewer than ten. The chain uses TRBV20-1 and TRBJ1-5; 8 nucleotides agree with TRBD1. The length of the CDR3 is 17 residues. V gave up 3 bases and J gave up 0 bases; unmatched junction bases: 10. Germline assignment: CDR1 DFQATT and CDR2 SNEGSKA (reference sequence). The CDR3 spells CSASTGQGSYSNQPQHF. CDR3 bases: TGCAGTGCTAGTACAGGACAGGGCAGTTATAGCAATCAGCCCCAGCATTTT.

V is TRBV4-1 and J is TRBJ1-6, with unresolved D. The CDR3 has 16 residues. The germline V and J ends were trimmed by 0 bases and 7 bases, with 13 bases remaining between them. Germline loops: CDR1 MGHRA, CDR2 YSYEKL. CDR3 residues: CASSQDRRTRNSPLHF. Written as DNA, the CDR3 is TGCGCCAGCAGCCAAGATCGGAGGACCAGGAATTCACCCCTCCACTTT.

This chain uses TRBV5-4 with TRBJ2-1; TRBD2 aligns across 12 bases. The V gene's germline CDR1 is SGHNT and CDR2 YYREEE (reference sequence). The CDR3 runs to 15 residues. V shed 3 bases and J 9 bases; nucleotides not matched to a gene: 7. In DNA, the CDR3 is TGTGCCAGCAGCTCTAGCGGGAGGGCCCCTGGTGAGCAGTTCTTC. Amino acid sequence: CASSSSGRAPGEQFF. Variable domain in full (rest from reference TRBV5-4 and TRBJ2-1): ETGVTQSPTHLIKTRGQQVTLRCSSQSGHNTVSWYQQALGQGPQFIFQYYREEENGRGNFPPRFSGLQFPNYSSELNVNALELDDSALYLCASSSSGRAPGEQFFGPGTRLTVL.

The rearrangement joins TRBV10-3 to TRBJ2-1; the match to TRBD1 covers 9 bases. This CDR3 is 15 amino acids long. V lost 3 bases to trimming and J lost 9 bases; unmatched junction nucleotides: 9. Per germline, CDR1 ENHRY and CDR2 SYGVKD. Here the CDR3 reads CAISDVGGQGGEQFF. CDR3 bases: TGTGCCATCAGTGATGTTGGGGGACAGGGAGGTGAGCAGTTCTTC.

This rearrangement joins TRBV7-2 to TRBJ1-5, with D unclear. This CDR3 spans 15 amino acids. Per the germline V gene, CDR1 is SGHTA and CDR2 is FQGNSA. Deletions cut 5 bases from V and 5 bases from J, with 16 bases between. The DNA for the CDR3 is TGTGCCAGCAGCGGCGGGAGGGCAGGCTATCAGCCCCAGCATTTT. This gives the protein CASSGGRAGYQPQHF.

The CDR3 DNA sequence: TGCGCCAGCAGCTTGGATCCCGCCTACGAGCAGTACTTC. Translating gives CASSLDPAYEQYF. This sequence joins TRBV5-1 and TRBJ2-7; D is unclear. CDR3 length: 13 residues. The ends were cut back, 0 bases at V and 2 bases at J, with 6 bases in the middle. The germline gives CDR1 SGHRS, CDR2 YFSETQ. The full variable domain, with the rest looked up from reference TRBV5-1 and TRBJ2-7, is KAGVTQTPRYLIKTRGQQVTLSCSPISGHRSVSWYQQTPGQGLQFLFEYFSETQRNKGNFPGRFSGRQFSNSRSEMNVSTLELGDSALYLCASSLDPAYEQYFGPGTRLTVT.

The chain combines TRBV2 with TRBJ2-5; D is unclear. CDR3 length: 14 amino acids. Germline CDR1 is SNHLY and CDR2 is FYNNEI. Trimming shortened V by 3 bases and J by 4 bases, and 12 bases separated the two germline ends. In nucleotides, the CDR3 is TGTGCCAGCAGTGATGGGCGTTCGCCAGAGACCCAGTACTTC. The encoded protein is CASSDGRSPETQYF.

The CDR3 sequence: CASSTNTGFGNTIYF. CDR3 DNA sequence: TGTGCCAGCAGTACGAATACAGGGTTCGGAAACACCATATATTTT. The chain combines TRBV6-5 with TRBJ1-3; TRBD1 is a possible D gene (6 bases). The CDR3 extends over 15 amino acids. Trimming took 5 bases from V and 4 from J, leaving 15 bases between them. Germline CDR1 and CDR2: MNHEY and SVGAGI.

The chain uses TRBV30 and TRBJ1-1; D not resolved. V was clipped by 0 bases and J by 4 bases, with 9 bases between them. Germline-derived CDR1 and CDR2 are GTSNPN and SVGIG (reference sequence). The CDR3 is made up of 13 amino acids. CDR3 DNA sequence: TGTGCCTGGAGTGTTTCGGAGACCACTGAAGCTTTCTTT. Protein product: CAWSVSETTEAFF.

This chain connects TRBV10-1 to TRBJ1-1, with a tentative D call TRBD1 (5 bases). Trimming stripped 4 bases from V and 1 base from J, with 7 bases between. This CDR3 is 13 amino acids long. CDR1 and CDR2 from the germline V gene are WNHNN and SYGVQD (reference sequence). The CDR3 reads CASSGQRNTEAFF. The CDR3 DNA reads TGCGCCAGCAGTGGACAGCGGAACACTGAAGCTTTCTTT.

The chain joins TRBV5-1 to TRBJ2-3, with TRBD2 matching over 10 bases. After removal of 1 base from V and 1 base from J, the junction contained 3 bases not matched to a gene. The germline V gene has CDR1 SGHRS and CDR2 YFSETQ. CDR3 size: 16 residues. Here the CDR3 DNA reads TGCGCCAGCAGCTTGTCGCTAGCGGGGGGCACAGATACGCAGTATTTT. Amino acid sequence: CASSLSLAGGTDTQYF.

In DNA, the CDR3 is TGTGCCAGCTCACCATCACCAGGGACCGGGGAGCTGTTTTTT. The encoded protein is CASSPSPGTGELFF. The chain employs TRBV18 and TRBJ2-2, with D perhaps TRBD1 (5 bases). The CDR3 has 14 amino acids. V was shortened by 2 bases and J by 5 bases, with 9 bases between the two germline ends. The germline CDR1 and CDR2 sequences are KGHSH and LQKENI. Full variable domain (outside the CDR3, taken from reference TRBV18 and TRBJ2-2): NAGVMQNPRHLVRRRGQEARLRCSPMKGHSHVYWYRQLPEEGLKFMVYLQKENIIDESGMPKERFSAEFPKEGPSILRIQQVVRGDSAAYFCASSPSPGTGELFFGEGSRLTVL.

This chain joins TRBV28 and TRBJ1-4; maybe TRBD1 (5 bases). The V gene lost 6 bases and the J gene lost 5 bases, with 19 bases spanning the gap. The CDR3 has 16 amino acids. CDR1 MDHEN and CDR2 SYDVKM come from the germline V gene. The CDR3: CASSPQMGRPNEKLFF. The CDR3 nucleotides read TGTGCCAGCAGCCCTCAGATGGGGCGACCAAATGAAAAACTGTTTTTT. The full variable domain, rest sourced from reference TRBV28 and TRBJ1-4, is DVKVTQSSRYLVKRTGEKVFLECVQDMDHENMFWYRQDPGLGLRLIYFSYDVKMKEKGDIPEGYSVSREKKERFSLILESASTNQTSMYLCASSPQMGRPNEKLFFGSGTQLSVL.

There are a few counts of this clone. The chain couples TRBV9 to TRBJ1-4; a possible D gene is TRBD1 (6 bases). With 3 bases removed from V and 0 bases from J, the gap between germline ends came to 9 bases. Per the germline V gene, CDR1 is SGDLS and CDR2 is YYNGEE. The CDR3 is 15 residues long. CDR3 sequence: CASSASGATNEKLFF. The CDR3, as DNA: TGTGCCAGCAGCGCATCAGGGGCAACTAATGAAAAACTGTTTTTT. The full variable domain, rest sourced from reference TRBV9 and TRBJ1-4, is DSGVTQTPKHLITATGQRVTLRCSPRSGDLSVYWYQQSLDQGLQFLIQYYNGEERAKGNILERFSAQQFPDLHSELNLSSLELGDSALYFCASSASGATNEKLFFGSGTQLSVL.